This TCR beta chain was documented in a study of CD8+CD57+ T cells in acquired aplastic anemia. Study-wide results and caveats: Between the patient and control groups, CD8+ Simpson's diversity did not differ significantly.

Patients selected for sequencing had displayed CD8+CD57+ cell expansion by flow cytometry. Each patient had severe acquired aplastic anemia. At the time of blood sampling, patients had not yet received any therapy. Germline assignment: CDR1 DFQATT and CDR2 SNEGSKA (reference sequence). V lost 6 bases to trimming and J lost 4 bases; unmatched junction nucleotides: 8. CDR3 length equals 15 residues. With regard to this clonotype: Its specificity is unknown.

Profiling that covered TCR beta VDJ and CDR3 relied on genomic DNA as its template. Each CDR3 protein gets one entry after TCRdb re-called the reads with MiXCR. The sample shows around 220,000 distinct CDR3 sequences, around 50% of them seen only once. This chain uses TRBV20-1 with TRBJ2-6; TRBD1 matches 8 bases. Material for sequencing was sorted CD4+, CD8+, or CD8+CD57+ T cells (not recorded which) from PBMCs. This clonotype originated in a human donor with aplastic anemia. The CDR3 sequence is CSAVRRGLGANVLTF. In DNA, the CDR3 is TGCAGTGCAGTCCGCAGGGGGCTGGGGGCCAACGTCCTGACTTTC.